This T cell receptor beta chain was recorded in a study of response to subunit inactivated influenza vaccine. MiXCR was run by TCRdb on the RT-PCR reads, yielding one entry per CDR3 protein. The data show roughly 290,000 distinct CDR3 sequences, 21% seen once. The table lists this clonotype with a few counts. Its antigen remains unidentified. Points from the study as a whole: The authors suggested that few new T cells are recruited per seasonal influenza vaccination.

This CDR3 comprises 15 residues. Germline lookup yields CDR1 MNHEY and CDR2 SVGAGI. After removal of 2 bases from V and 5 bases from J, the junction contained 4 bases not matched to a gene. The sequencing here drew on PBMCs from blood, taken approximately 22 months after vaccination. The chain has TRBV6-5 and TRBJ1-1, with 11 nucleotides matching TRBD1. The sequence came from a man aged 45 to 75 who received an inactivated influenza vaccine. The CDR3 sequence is CASSYRDRGLTEAFF. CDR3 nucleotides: TGTGCCAGCAGTTACCGGGACAGGGGGTTGACTGAAGCTTTCTTT.